The clone carrying this TCR beta chain was observed at least ten times. The data stem from a study of spatial heterogeneity in lung cancer. The V segment lost 4 bases and the J segment 4 bases; nucleotides outside the gene matches: 5. Germline V lookup: CDR1 KGHSH, CDR2 LQKENI. The CDR3 is 15 residues long. Time point denoted: sample taken at primary tumor resection. Material for sequencing was whole RNA from tumor, nontumor lung or frozen PBMC, left unsorted. TCRdb processed the 5' RACE reads anew with MiXCR; each CDR3 protein has one entry. The sample records some 39,000 distinct CDR3 sequences, 6% to 7.5% being singletons.

Sequencing was performed on PBMCs, taken at surgery. The origin of this receptor is a female donor with early-stage non-small cell lung cancer. The rearrangement joins TRBV18 to TRBJ1-4, with 8 nucleotides matching TRBD1. CDR3: CASSLGQGGNEKLFF. The CDR3 nucleotides are TGTGCCAGCTCACTTGGACAGGGTGGTAATGAAAAACTGTTTTTT.